The 13 T cell receptor beta chains reported below all come from one sample, sequenced in a study of T cells after yellow fever vaccination. A single record per CDR3 protein comes from TCRdb applying MiXCR to the 5' RACE reads. The data show hundreds of thousands of distinct CDR3 sequences, roughly an eighth seen once. Here the sequenced sample was CD4+ T cells sorted from PBMCs, taken 15 days after the yellow fever booster vaccination. The source is a man aged 18 to 29 who received the YFV17D yellow fever vaccine.

In its sample, this clonotype was seen a few times. This sequence joins TRBV9 and TRBJ1-2; 9 nucleotides line up with TRBD1. This CDR3 is built from 14 residues. The germline V gene encodes CDR1 SGDLS and CDR2 YYNGEE. With 0 bases clipped from V and 7 bases from J, the junction kept 4 bases outside the gene matches. This CDR3 is CASSVGTGGPGYTF. The CDR3 DNA reads as TGTGCCAGCAGCGTAGGAACAGGGGGCCCTGGCTACACCTTC.

This clonotype was found many times. J is TRBJ2-5 and V is TRBV7-2; 9 bases align to TRBD2. CDR1 is SGHTA, CDR2 FQGNSA, per germline. With 1 base clipped from V and 2 bases from J, the junction kept 2 bases outside the gene matches. The CDR3 sequence is 15 residues long. The DNA of the CDR3 is TGTGCCAGCAGCTTAGGAAGCGGGAGGCAAGAGACCCAGTACTTC. It yields the protein CASSLGSGRQETQYF.

This chain connects TRBV6-2 or TRBV6-3 to TRBJ1-1; D unclear. In germline, CDR1 is MNHEY, CDR2 SVGEGT. This CDR3 is built from 13 residues. Trimming removed 6 bases from V and 6 bases from J, with 14 bases in between. The CDR3 nucleotides are TGTGCCAGCAGCTCGACCCCCGCCGCTGAAGCTTTCTTT. Protein: CASSSTPAAEAFF.

The rearrangement joins TRBV6-5 to TRBJ2-1; 12 bases line up with TRBD1. Germline loops: CDR1 MNHEY, CDR2 SVGAGI. V trimming: 6 bases; J trimming: 6 bases; junction bases outside the gene matches: 6. This CDR3 has 15 residues. The CDR3 region is CASSSPGQGANEQFF. CDR3 in DNA: TGTGCCAGCAGCAGCCCGGGACAGGGGGCCAATGAGCAGTTCTTC.

As DNA, the CDR3 is TGTGCCAGCAGTAGGGACAGCACCGGGGAGCTGTTTTTT. Translating it yields CASSRDSTGELFF. This rearrangement joins TRBV6-2 or TRBV6-3 to TRBJ2-2, with 7 bases fitting TRBD1. Trimming at V came to 5 bases and at J to 4 bases, leaving 1 base not matched to a gene. Per the germline V gene, CDR1 is MNHEY and CDR2 is SVGEGT. The CDR3 extends over 13 amino acids.

J is TRBJ2-7 and V is TRBV20-1; maybe TRBD1 (6 bases). The CDR3 runs 14 residues. From germline, CDR1 is DFQATT and CDR2 SNEGSKA (reference sequence). V was pared by 5 bases and J by 2 bases, with 16 bases between. The CDR3 sequence is CSAAPGQSPYEQYF. The CDR3 bases are TGCAGTGCTGCTCCCGGACAGAGCCCCTACGAGCAGTACTTC.

This clonotype has at least ten counts. The chain carries TRBV28 and TRBJ2-7; 12 bases line up with TRBD1. The length of the CDR3 is 12 residues. Looked up from germline, CDR1 is MDHEN and CDR2 is SYDVKM. The junction had 3 bases not matched to a gene; V was cut back by 6 bases and J by 9 bases. The CDR3 nucleotides read TGTGCCAGCAGCCTGGGACAGGGGGCGCAGTACGTC. Protein product: CASSLGQGAQYV.

Concerning this clonotype itself: The junction differs from germline at one of its ends, possibly a read error. The gene calls are TRBV20-1 and TRBJ1-2; TRBD1 agrees at 8 bases. Germline lookup yields CDR1 DFQATT and CDR2 SNEGSKA (reference sequence). This CDR3 region has 14 residues. CDR3 sequence: CSAGDRGLGYGYTF. The CDR3 DNA is TGCAGTGCTGGAGACAGGGGACTAGGCTATGGCTACACCTTC.

This clonotype was seen at least ten times. V is TRBV5-1 and J is TRBJ2-3; no clear D. The V gene lost 0 bases and the J gene lost 6 bases, with 8 bases spanning the gap. The length of the CDR3 is 13 residues. Per germline, CDR1 SGHRS and CDR2 YFSETQ. CDR3 sequence (DNA): TGCGCCAGCAGCTTGGCAACACGGGATACGCAGTATTTT. Translated, it gives CASSLATRDTQYF. Filled out from reference TRBV5-1 and TRBJ2-3, the complete variable domain reads KAGVTQTPRYLIKTRGQQVTLSCSPISGHRSVSWYQQTPGQGLQFLFEYFSETQRNKGNFPGRFSGRQFSNSRSEMNVSTLELGDSALYLCASSLATRDTQYFGPGTRLTVL.

The chain combines TRBV18 with TRBJ2-6; tentatively, D is TRBD1 (6 bases). In germline, CDR1 is KGHSH, CDR2 LQKENI. This CDR3 has 16 residues. The V gene lost 2 bases and the J gene lost 4 bases, with 12 bases spanning the gap. The CDR3 DNA reads TGTGCCAGCTCACCAAGACAGGCTTCAGGGGCCAACGTCCTGACTTTC. Protein: CASSPRQASGANVLTF.

This clonotype was picked up a small number of times. CDR3 in amino acids: CASSYSNPGDLETQYF. CDR3 nucleotide sequence: TGTGCCAGCAGTTACTCGAACCCAGGGGATTTGGAGACCCAGTACTTC. The chain combines TRBV6-2 or TRBV6-3 with TRBJ2-5, with D possibly TRBD1 on 6 matching bases. CDR3 size: 16 residues. Germline V lookup: CDR1 MNHEY, CDR2 SVGEGT. The ends were cut back, 0 bases at V and 5 bases at J, with 16 bases in the middle.

CDR3 in amino acids: CASSPRQFYGYTF. The CDR3 DNA reads TGTGCCAGCAGCCCCCGGCAGTTCTATGGCTACACCTTC. The V and J genes are TRBV6-2 or TRBV6-3 and TRBJ1-2; D ambiguous. Between the trimmed V and J ends, which lost 6 bases and 4 bases, there was a span of 12 bases. Germline V gives CDR1 MNHEY, CDR2 SVGEGT. CDR3 length: 13 residues.

This chain uses TRBV9 with TRBJ2-7; D is ambiguous. With 2 bases removed from V and 3 bases from J, the gap between germline ends came to 9 bases. The CDR3 is 13 residues long. Germline V gene lookup returns CDR1 SGDLS and CDR2 YYNGEE. The CDR3 DNA reads TGTGCCAGCAGCGTCGGACCGAGCTACGAGCAGTACGTC. This translates into CASSVGPSYEQYV.